This T cell receptor (beta chain) was captured by sequencing in a study of blood T cell repertoires in COVID-19. Overall study: The analysed material was cDNA or gDNA that came from T cells, B-cell-depleted T cells, or PBMCs.

Generated by immunoSEQ multiplex PCR, the TCRdb table keeps only in-frame clones and is missing some. The sample contains hundreds of thousands of clones, approximately 88% of which appear only once. The CDR3 spans 14 residues. Germline CDR1 is LGHDT and CDR2 is YNNKEL (reference sequence). With 1 base clipped from V and 4 bases from J, the junction kept 3 bases outside the gene matches. The receptor was isolated from a woman in her twenties or thirties who had recovered from COVID-19. The genes are TRBV3-1 (or the pseudogene TRBV3-2) and TRBJ2-7; 8 bases fit TRBD1. The source material was peripheral blood. CDR3 nucleotide sequence: TGTGCCAGCAGCCAAGCGGGACAGGCTTACGAGCAGTACTTC. Protein product: CASSQAGQAYEQYF.